Described below is a single T cell receptor (beta chain) sequence and its context. The data originate from a study of cytomegalovirus exposure and HLA in healthy donors. The V gene end was trimmed by 6 bases and the J gene end by 0 bases; junction bases not matched to a gene: 7. Germline V gene lookup returns CDR1 SNHLY and CDR2 FYNNEI. The CDR3 covers 15 residues. The PCR used 60 Vbeta and 13 Jbeta primers. Clones were read by immunoSEQ multiplex PCR, and TCRdb kept only the in-frame ones, dropping some. The repertoire includes around 180,000 clones, about three quarters of them detected once, and 4.5% to 6% sits in the top ten.

The sequencing input was PBMCs. The V call is TRBV2, the J call TRBJ1-1, with TRBD1 matching over 7 bases. The source of this sequence is a man in his forties in good health and CMV-seronegative. CDR3 amino acids: CASRVQGTMNTEAFF. CDR3 in DNA: TGTGCCAGCAGAGTACAGGGGACGATGAACACTGAAGCTTTCTTT.